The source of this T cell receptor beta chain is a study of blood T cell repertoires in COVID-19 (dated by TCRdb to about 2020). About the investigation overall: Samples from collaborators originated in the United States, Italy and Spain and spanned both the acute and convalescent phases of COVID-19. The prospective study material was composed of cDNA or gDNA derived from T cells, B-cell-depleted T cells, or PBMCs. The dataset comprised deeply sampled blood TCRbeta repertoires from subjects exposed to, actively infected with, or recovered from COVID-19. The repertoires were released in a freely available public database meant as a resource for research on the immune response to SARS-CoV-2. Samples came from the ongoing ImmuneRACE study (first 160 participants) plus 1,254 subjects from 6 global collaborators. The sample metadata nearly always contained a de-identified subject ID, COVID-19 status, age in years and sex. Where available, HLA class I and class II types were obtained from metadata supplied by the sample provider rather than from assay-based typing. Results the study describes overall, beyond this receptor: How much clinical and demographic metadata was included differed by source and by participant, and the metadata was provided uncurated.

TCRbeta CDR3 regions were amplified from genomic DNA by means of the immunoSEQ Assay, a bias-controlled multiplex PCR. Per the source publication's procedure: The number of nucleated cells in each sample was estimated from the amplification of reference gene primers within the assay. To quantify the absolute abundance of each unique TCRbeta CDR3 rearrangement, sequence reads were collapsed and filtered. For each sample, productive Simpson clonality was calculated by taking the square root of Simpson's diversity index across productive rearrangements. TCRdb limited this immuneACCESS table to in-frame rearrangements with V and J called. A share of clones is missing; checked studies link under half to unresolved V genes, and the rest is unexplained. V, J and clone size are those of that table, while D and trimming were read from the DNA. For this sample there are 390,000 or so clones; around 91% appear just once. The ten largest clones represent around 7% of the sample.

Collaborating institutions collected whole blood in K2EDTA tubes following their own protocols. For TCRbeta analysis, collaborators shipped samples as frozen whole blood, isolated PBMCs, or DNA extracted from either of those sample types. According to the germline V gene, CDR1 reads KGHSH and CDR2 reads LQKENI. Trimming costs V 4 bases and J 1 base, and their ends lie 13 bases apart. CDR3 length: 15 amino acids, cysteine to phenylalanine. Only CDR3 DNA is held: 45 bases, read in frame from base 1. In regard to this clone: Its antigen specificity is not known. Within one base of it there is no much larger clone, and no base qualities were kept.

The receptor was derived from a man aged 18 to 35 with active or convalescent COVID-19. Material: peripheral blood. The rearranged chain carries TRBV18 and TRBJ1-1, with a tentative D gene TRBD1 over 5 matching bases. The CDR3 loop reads CASSLREGRNTEAFF. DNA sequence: TGTGCCAGCTCACTCAGGGAAGGAAGGAACACTGAAGCTTTCTTT.